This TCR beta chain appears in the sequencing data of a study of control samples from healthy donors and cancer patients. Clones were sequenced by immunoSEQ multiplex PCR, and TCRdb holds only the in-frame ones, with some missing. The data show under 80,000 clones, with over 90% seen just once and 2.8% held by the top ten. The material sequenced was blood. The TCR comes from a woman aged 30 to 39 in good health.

CDR3 in amino acids: CASSRGGRQPQHF. The CDR3 nucleotides read TGTGCCAGTAGTCGAGGGGGCAGACAGCCCCAGCATTTT. The V call is TRBV19, the J call TRBJ1-5; 7 bases map to TRBD1. The V gene end was trimmed by 5 bases and the J gene end by 7 bases; junction bases not matched to a gene: 5. The CDR3 covers 13 residues. Germline assignment: CDR1 LNHDA and CDR2 SQIVND (reference sequence).